The entry that follows covers one T cell receptor (beta chain) sequence. The entry originates in a study of blood T cell repertoires in COVID-19. Study in general: Sites in the United States, Italy and Spain provided acute and convalescent COVID-19 samples.

TCRdb's table, derived via immunoSEQ multiplex PCR, lists solely in-frame clones and lacks some. The data hold about 170,000 clones, with 70% to 90% observed a single time. V was pared by 4 bases and J by 7 bases, with 10 bases between. This CDR3 is 12 amino acids long. Germline CDR1 SGHDN, CDR2 FVKESK. This TCR came from a woman of 80 years or more with COVID-19, enrolled during active disease. The J gene is TRBJ2-5, the V gene TRBV14; D remains ambiguous. Sample: peripheral blood. The chain's CDR3 is CASSRTVGTQYF. The CDR3 DNA sequence: TGTGCCAGCAGCCGCACAGTAGGGACCCAGTACTTC.